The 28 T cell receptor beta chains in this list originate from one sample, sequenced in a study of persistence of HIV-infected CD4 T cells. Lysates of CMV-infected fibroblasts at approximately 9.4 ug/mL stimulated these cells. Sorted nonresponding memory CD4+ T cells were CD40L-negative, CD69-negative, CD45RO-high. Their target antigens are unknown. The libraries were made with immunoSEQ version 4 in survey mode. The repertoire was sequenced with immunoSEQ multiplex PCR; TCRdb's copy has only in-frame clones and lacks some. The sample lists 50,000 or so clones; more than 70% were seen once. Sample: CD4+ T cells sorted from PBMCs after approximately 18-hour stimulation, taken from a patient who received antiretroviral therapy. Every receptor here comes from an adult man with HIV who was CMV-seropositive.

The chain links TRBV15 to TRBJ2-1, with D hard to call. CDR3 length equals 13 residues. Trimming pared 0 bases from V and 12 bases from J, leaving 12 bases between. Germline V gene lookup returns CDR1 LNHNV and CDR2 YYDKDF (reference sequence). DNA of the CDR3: TGTGCCACCAGCAGAGATGTCAGATTCGGGCAGTTCTTC. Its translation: CATSRDVRFGQFF.

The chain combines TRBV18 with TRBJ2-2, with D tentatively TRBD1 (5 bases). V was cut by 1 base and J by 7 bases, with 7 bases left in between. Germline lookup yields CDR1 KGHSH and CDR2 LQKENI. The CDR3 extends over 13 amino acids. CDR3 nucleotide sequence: TGTGCCAGCTCACCACAGGGGATCGGGGAGCTGTTTTTT. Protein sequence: CASSPQGIGELFF.

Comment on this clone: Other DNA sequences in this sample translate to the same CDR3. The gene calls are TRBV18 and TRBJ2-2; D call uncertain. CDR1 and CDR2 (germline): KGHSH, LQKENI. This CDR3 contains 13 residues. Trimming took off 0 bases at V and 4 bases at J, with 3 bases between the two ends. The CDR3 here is CASSPPGTGELFF. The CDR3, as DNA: TGTGCCAGCTCACCACCAGGCACCGGGGAGCTGTTTTTT.

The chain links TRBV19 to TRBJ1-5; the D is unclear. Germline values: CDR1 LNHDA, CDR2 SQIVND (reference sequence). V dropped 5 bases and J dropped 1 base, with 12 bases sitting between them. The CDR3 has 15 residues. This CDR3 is CASSPLGWSNQPQHF. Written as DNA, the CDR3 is TGTGCCAGTAGTCCTCTCGGGTGGAGCAATCAGCCCCAGCATTTT. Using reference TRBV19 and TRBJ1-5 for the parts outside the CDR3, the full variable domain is DGGITQSPKYLFRKEGQNVTLSCEQNLNHDAMYWYRQDPGQGLRLIYYSQIVNDFQKGDIAEGYSVSREKKESFPLTVTSAQKNPTAFYLCASSPLGWSNQPQHFGDGTRLSIL.

The CDR3 is CASSQRAGLNEQYF. The DNA of the CDR3 is TGTGCCAGCAGCCAAAGGGCAGGGCTGAACGAGCAGTACTTC. The J gene is TRBJ2-7, the V gene TRBV4-2, with D possibly being TRBD1 (5 bases). This CDR3 region has 14 residues. The germline V gene has CDR1 LGHNA and CDR2 YNFKEQ. Trimming pared 2 bases from V and 5 bases from J, leaving 13 bases between.

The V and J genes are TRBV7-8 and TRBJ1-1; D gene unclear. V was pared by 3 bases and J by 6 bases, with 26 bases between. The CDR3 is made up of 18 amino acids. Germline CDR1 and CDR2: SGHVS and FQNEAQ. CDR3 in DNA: TGTGCCAGCAGCTTTTTATTCGGTGACGTCGAGCGGGCTTCTGAAGCTTTCTTT. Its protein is CASSFLFGDVERASEAFF. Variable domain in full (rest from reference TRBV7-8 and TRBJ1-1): GAGVSQSPRYKVAKRGQDVALRCDPISGHVSLFWYQQALGQGPEFLTYFQNEAQLDKSGLPSDRFFAERPEGSVSTLKIQRTQQEDSAVYLCASSFLFGDVERASEAFFGQGTRLTVV.

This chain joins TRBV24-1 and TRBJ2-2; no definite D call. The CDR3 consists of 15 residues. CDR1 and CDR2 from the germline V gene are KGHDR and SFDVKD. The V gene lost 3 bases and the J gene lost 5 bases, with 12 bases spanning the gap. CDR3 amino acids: CATSDGSTLTGELFF. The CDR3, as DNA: TGTGCCACCAGTGATGGCAGTACTTTAACCGGGGAGCTGTTTTTT.

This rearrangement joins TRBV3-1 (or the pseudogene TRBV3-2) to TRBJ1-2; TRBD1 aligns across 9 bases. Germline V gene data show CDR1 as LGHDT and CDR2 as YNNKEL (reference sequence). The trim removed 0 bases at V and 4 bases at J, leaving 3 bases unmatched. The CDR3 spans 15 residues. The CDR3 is CASSQEGQGIYGYTF. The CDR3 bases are TGTGCCAGCAGCCAAGAAGGACAGGGGATCTATGGCTACACCTTC.

In DNA, the CDR3 is TGTGCCACCAGTGACCGACAGGGGAGGGATGGCTACACCTTC. It is translated as CATSDRQGRDGYTF. The chain recombines TRBV24-1 with TRBJ1-2; 8 nucleotides match TRBD1. The CDR3 covers 14 residues. Germline lookup yields CDR1 KGHDR and CDR2 SFDVKD. J lost 6 bases, V lost 4 bases, and 6 bases had no gene match.

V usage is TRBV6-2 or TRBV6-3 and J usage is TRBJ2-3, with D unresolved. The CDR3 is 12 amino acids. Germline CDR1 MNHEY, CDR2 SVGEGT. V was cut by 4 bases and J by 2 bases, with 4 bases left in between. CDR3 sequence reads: CASSFFTDTQYF. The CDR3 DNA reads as TGTGCCAGCAGTTTCTTCACAGATACGCAGTATTTT.

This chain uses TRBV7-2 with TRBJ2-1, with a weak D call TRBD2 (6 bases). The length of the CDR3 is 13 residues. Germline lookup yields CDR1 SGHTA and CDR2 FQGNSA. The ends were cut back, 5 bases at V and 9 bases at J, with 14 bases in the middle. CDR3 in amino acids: CASSPQDGGEQFF. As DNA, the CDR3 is TGTGCCAGCAGCCCCCAGGACGGGGGTGAGCAGTTCTTC.

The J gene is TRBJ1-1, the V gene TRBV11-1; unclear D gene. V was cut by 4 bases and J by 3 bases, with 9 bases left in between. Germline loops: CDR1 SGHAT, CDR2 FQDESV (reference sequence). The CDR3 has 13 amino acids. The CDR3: CASSSYPYTEAFF. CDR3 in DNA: TGTGCCAGCAGCTCCTACCCCTACACTGAAGCTTTCTTT. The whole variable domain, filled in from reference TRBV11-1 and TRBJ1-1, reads EAEVAQSPRYKITEKSQAVAFWCDPISGHATLYWYRQILGQGPELLVQFQDESVVDDSQLPKDRFSAERLKGVDSTLKIQPAELGDSAMYLCASSSYPYTEAFFGQGTRLTVV.

CDR3 nucleotide sequence: TGCAGCGTTGCCCCAGGCGCGGGGGCACACAATGAGCAGTTCTTC. This translates into CSVAPGAGAHNEQFF. V usage is TRBV29-1 and J usage is TRBJ2-1; D perhaps matches TRBD2 (7 bases). Germline CDR1 reads SQVTM; CDR2 reads ANQGSEA. This CDR3 is 15 amino acids long. V lost 4 bases and J lost 5, with 18 bases in between.

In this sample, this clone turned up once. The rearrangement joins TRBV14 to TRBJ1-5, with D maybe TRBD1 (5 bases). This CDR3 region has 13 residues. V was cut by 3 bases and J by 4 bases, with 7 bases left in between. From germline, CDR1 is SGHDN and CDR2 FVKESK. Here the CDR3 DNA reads TGTGCCAGCAGCCAGACAGTAAATCAGCCCCAGCATTTT. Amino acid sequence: CASSQTVNQPQHF.

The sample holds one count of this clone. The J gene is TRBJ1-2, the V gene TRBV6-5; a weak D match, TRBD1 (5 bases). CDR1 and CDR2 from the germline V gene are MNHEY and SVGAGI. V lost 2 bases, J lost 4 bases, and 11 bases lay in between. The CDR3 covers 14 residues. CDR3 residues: CASSYVGGIYGYTF. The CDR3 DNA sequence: TGTGCCAGCAGTTACGTGGGGGGGATCTATGGCTACACCTTC.

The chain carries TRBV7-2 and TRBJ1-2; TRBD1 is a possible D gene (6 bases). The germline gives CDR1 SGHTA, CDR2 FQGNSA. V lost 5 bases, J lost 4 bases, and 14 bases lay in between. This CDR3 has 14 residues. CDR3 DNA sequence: TGTGCCAGCAGCACCCACAGGGATAGCTATGGCTACACCTTC. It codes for CASSTHRDSYGYTF.

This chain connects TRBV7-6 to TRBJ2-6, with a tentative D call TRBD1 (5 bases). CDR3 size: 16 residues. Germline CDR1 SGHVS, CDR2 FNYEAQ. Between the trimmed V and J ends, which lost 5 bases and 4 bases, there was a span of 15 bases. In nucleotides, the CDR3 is TGTGCCAGCAGCCTCCCCAGGGCGTCCGGGGCCAACGTCCTGACTTTC. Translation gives CASSLPRASGANVLTF.

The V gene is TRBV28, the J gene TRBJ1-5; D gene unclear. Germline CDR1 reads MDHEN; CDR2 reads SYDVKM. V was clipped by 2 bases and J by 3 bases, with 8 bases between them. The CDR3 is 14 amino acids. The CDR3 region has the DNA TGTGCCAGCAGTTTAATTAGAGACAATCAGCCCCAGCATTTT. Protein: CASSLIRDNQPQHF.

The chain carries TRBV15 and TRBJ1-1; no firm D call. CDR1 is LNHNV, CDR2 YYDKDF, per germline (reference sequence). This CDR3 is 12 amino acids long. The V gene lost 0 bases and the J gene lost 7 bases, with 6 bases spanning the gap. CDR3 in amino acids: CATSREDYEAFF. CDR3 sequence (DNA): TGTGCCACCAGCAGAGAGGATTATGAAGCTTTCTTT.

The CDR3: CASILSAGLTSPLHF. The DNA of the CDR3 is TGTGCCAGCATACTTTCCGCGGGCCTTACTTCACCCCTCCACTTT. The chain joins TRBV28 to TRBJ1-6; D is unclear. The CDR3 consists of 15 residues. Deletions cut 7 bases from V and 9 bases from J, with 19 bases between. Germline V gives CDR1 MDHEN, CDR2 SYDVKM.

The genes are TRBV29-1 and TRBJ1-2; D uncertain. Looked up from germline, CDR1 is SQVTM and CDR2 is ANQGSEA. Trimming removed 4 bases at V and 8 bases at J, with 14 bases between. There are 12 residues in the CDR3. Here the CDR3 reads CSVGRLARGYTF. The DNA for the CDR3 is TGCAGCGTTGGACGGTTAGCGAGAGGCTACACCTTC.

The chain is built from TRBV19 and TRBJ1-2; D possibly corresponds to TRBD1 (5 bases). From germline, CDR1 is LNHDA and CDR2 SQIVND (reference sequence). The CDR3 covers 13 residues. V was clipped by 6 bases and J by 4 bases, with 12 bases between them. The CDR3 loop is CASSRDRFYGYTF. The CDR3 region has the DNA TGTGCCAGTAGCCGGGACCGCTTCTATGGCTACACCTTC.

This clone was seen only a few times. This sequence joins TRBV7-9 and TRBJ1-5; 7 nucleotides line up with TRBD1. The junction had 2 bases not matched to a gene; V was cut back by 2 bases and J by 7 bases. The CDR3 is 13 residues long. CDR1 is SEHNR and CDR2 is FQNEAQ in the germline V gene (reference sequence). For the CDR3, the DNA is TGTGCCAGCAGCTTAACAGGGGAACAGCCCCAGCATTTT. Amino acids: CASSLTGEQPQHF.

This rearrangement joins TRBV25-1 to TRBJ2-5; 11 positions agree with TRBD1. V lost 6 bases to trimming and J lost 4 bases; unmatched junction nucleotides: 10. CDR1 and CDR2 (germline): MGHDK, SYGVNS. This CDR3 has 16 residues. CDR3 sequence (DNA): TGTGCCAGCAGCCCCGGACAGGGGGCCCTAGGAGAGACCCAGTACTTC. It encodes CASSPGQGALGETQYF.

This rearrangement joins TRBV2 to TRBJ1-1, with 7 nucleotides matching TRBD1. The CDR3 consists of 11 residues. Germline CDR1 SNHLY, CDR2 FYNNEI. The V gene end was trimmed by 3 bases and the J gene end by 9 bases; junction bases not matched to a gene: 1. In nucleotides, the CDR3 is TGTGCCAGCAGTGAGGACAGGAAAGCTTTCTTT. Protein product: CASSEDRKAFF.

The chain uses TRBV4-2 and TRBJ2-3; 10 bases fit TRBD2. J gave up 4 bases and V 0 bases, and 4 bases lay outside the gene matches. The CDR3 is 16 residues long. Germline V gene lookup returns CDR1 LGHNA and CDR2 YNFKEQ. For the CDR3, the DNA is TGTGCCAGCAGCCAAGAGTCACTAGCGGGATCAGATACGCAGTATTTT. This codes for CASSQESLAGSDTQYF.

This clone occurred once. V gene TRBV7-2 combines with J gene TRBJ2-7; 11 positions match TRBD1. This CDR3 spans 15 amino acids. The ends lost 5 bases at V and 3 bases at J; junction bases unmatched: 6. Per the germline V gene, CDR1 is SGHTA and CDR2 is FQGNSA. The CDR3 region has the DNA TGTGCCAGCAGCAATCGGGACAGGGGGATCTACGAGCAGTACTTC. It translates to CASSNRDRGIYEQYF.

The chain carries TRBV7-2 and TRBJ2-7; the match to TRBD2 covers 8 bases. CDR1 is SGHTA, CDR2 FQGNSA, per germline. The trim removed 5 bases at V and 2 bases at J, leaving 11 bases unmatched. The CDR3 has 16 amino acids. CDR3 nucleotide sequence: TGTGCCAGCAGCCCCTGGGGCGGGGGGCTACCCTACGAGCAGTACTTC. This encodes CASSPWGGGLPYEQYF.